One and the same sample provided the 21 T cell receptor beta chains below, sequenced in a study of CD8+ T cells in alopecia areata. Treatment specified: oral pan-JAK inhibitor, 5-10 mg twice daily. It was cDNA, reverse transcribed from extracted RNA, that served as the sequencing template. TCRdb's copy holds only in-frame clones and misses some; the assay was immunoSEQ multiplex PCR. The sample carries around 120,000 clones, 58% recorded once. The sample here was CD8+ T cells sorted from blood, taken at week 4, from a patient treated with tofacitinib. Receptors originate from a human donor with alopecia areata.

The rearrangement links TRBV30 to TRBJ1-3; D uncertain. CDR1 and CDR2 from the germline V gene are GTSNPN and SVGIG (reference sequence). Trimming stripped 3 bases from V and 4 bases from J, with 10 bases between. The CDR3 length is 13 residues. The chain's CDR3 is CAWRSGRGNTIYF. The DNA for the CDR3 is TGTGCCTGGAGATCGGGCAGGGGAAACACCATATATTTT.

In its sample, this clone was seen a few times. This chain connects TRBV29-1 to TRBJ2-1, with D tentatively TRBD1 (6 bases). The CDR3 runs 11 residues. Germline V gene sequence: CDR1 SQVTM, CDR2 ANQGSEA. V shed 5 bases and J shed 7 bases, with 9 bases lying between them. CDR3 bases: TGCAGCGTTAACAGGGCTAATGAGCAGTTCTTC. It is translated as CSVNRANEQFF.

This chain links TRBV14 with TRBJ2-1; TRBD1 or TRBD2 may be the D gene (7 bases each). Germline values: CDR1 SGHDN, CDR2 FVKESK. Trimming left V 4 bases short and J 6 bases short, with 19 bases between. This CDR3 has 16 residues. CDR3 in amino acids: CASSPEPGGVSNEQFF. CDR3 sequence (DNA): TGTGCCAGCAGCCCGGAACCAGGGGGGGTTAGCAATGAGCAGTTCTTC.

The rearrangement uses TRBV2 and TRBJ1-2, with a tentative D call TRBD1 (5 bases). CDR1 and CDR2 (germline): SNHLY, FYNNEI. Trimming cost V 6 bases and J 4 bases, with 18 bases left between them. This CDR3 is built from 15 residues. CDR3: CASSPGTLSGYGYTF. CDR3 in DNA: TGTGCCAGCAGCCCAGGGACCCTTAGTGGCTATGGCTACACCTTC. Filled out from reference TRBV2 and TRBJ1-2, the complete variable domain reads EPEVTQTPSHQVTQMGQEVILRCVPISNHLYFYWYRQILGQKVEFLVSFYNNEISEKSEIFDDQFSVERPDGSNFTLKIRSTKLEDSAMYFCASSPGTLSGYGYTFGSGTRLTVV.

The rearrangement links TRBV6-6 to TRBJ1-1, with 10 positions matching TRBD1. Trimming cost V 5 bases and J 7 bases; bases outside gene matches: 4. This CDR3 contains 13 residues. Germline loops: CDR1 MNHNY, CDR2 SVGAGI (reference sequence). In nucleotides, the CDR3 is TGTGCCAGCAGTCCCGACAGGGGGCTTGAAGCTTTCTTT. Protein sequence: CASSPDRGLEAFF.

The chain uses TRBV23-1 and TRBJ1-5; TRBD1 might be the D (5 bases). TRBV23-1 belongs to the ORF category, with a function that is uncertain. Deletions cut 6 bases from V and 1 base from J, with 13 bases between. The CDR3 has 15 amino acids. The DNA of the CDR3 is TGCGCCAGCAGAGACAGCCTCGGGAGCAATCAGCCCCAGCATTTT. Translated, it gives CASRDSLGSNQPQHF.

This chain links TRBV27 with TRBJ2-4; D is perhaps TRBD2 (6 bases). Germline V CDR1 and CDR2: MNHEY, SMNVEV (reference sequence). Trimming took 5 bases from V and 10 from J, leaving 18 bases between them. The CDR3 loop spans 14 amino acids. In DNA, the CDR3 is TGTGCCAGCAGTGCCCCGGGACTGCTGGAGATTCAGTACTTC. Protein: CASSAPGLLEIQYF.

V and J are TRBV29-1 and TRBJ2-1; 9 bases map to TRBD1. J lost 7 bases, V lost 6 bases, and 10 bases had no gene match. CDR3 size: 14 residues. The V gene's germline CDR1 is SQVTM and CDR2 ANQGSEA. CDR3 DNA sequence: TGCAGCGTCGGGAAACGGGACAGGGAAAATGAGCAGTTCTTC. The encoded protein is CSVGKRDRENEQFF.

As to this clone: Different DNA sequences within this sample yield the same CDR3. The V and J genes are TRBV29-1 and TRBJ2-7; D perhaps matches TRBD2 (6 bases). Trimming stripped 3 bases from V and 2 bases from J, with 11 bases between. Germline loops: CDR1 SQVTM, CDR2 ANQGSEA. The length of the CDR3 is 13 residues. CDR3 coding DNA: TGCAGCGTTGAGGGGGGACGAACCTACGAGCAGTACTTC. Translating it yields CSVEGGRTYEQYF.

V usage is TRBV10-3 and J usage is TRBJ2-3; the D gene is possibly TRBD2 (5 bases). The CDR3 spans 16 residues. The germline CDR1 and CDR2 sequences are ENHRY and SYGVKD. V lost 2 bases, J lost 2 bases, and 14 bases lay in between. The CDR3 nucleotides are TGTGCCATCAGTGAGCCGGGCAGCGGAACCACAGATACGCAGTATTTT. Translation: CAISEPGSGTTDTQYF.

The genes are TRBV30 and TRBJ2-3; D may correspond to TRBD1 or TRBD2 (6 bases each). In germline, CDR1 is GTSNPN, CDR2 SVGIG (reference sequence). V lost 3 bases and J 6 bases, leaving 10 bases between the germline ends. The CDR3 loop spans 12 amino acids. The CDR3 loop reads CAWSGGRDTQYF. The CDR3 DNA is TGTGCCTGGAGCGGGGGCCGGGATACGCAGTATTTT.

This clone was counted only a few times. This chain joins TRBV7-2 and TRBJ2-3; possible D gene TRBD2, 5 bases. This CDR3 has 12 residues. Trimming pared 5 bases from V and 4 bases from J, leaving 7 bases between. Germline lookup yields CDR1 SGHTA and CDR2 FQGNSA. The CDR3 is CASSHGADTQYF. The DNA of the CDR3 is TGTGCCAGCAGCCACGGGGCAGATACGCAGTATTTT.

The J gene is TRBJ2-7, the V gene TRBV7-2; a weak D match, TRBD1 (6 bases). V lost 1 base to trimming and J lost 3 bases, with 13 bases between them. This CDR3 has 15 residues. Per germline, CDR1 SGHTA and CDR2 FQGNSA. The CDR3 region has the DNA TGTGCCAGCAGCTTAGGGCCGGACAGCTACTACGAGCAGTACTTC. It encodes CASSLGPDSYYEQYF.

This clone was counted between two and nine times. V gene TRBV2 combines with J gene TRBJ1-1; D is uncertain. The V end was cut by 2 bases, the J end by 3 bases, with 13 bases between. Germline loops: CDR1 SNHLY, CDR2 FYNNEI. CDR3 length: 15 residues. Here the CDR3 DNA reads TGTGCCAGCAGTGAATCTGGCAGCCGGGACACTGAAGCTTTCTTT. It translates to CASSESGSRDTEAFF.

This clone was recorded only once. The chain couples TRBV27 to TRBJ2-7; D is ambiguous. Trimming removed 8 bases from V and 1 base from J, with 12 bases in between. Germline assignment: CDR1 MNHEY and CDR2 SMNVEV (reference sequence). This CDR3 has 13 residues. This CDR3 is CASALAGSYEQYF. CDR3 in DNA: TGTGCCAGCGCCCTGGCCGGGTCCTACGAGCAGTACTTC.

The chain combines TRBV28 with TRBJ2-7; D might be TRBD1 (5 bases). This CDR3 is built from 15 residues. Trimming stripped 2 bases from V and 5 bases from J, with 16 bases between. The germline CDR1 and CDR2 sequences are MDHEN and SYDVKM. The CDR3 DNA is TGTGCCAGCAGTTTAAGCCCCACCCAGGGTGACGAGCAGTACTTC. Protein sequence: CASSLSPTQGDEQYF.

This clone has a handful of counts. CDR3 in DNA: TGCAGCGTTGAGGGCCGCGGGGCGGACACCGGGGAGCTGTTTTTT. Amino acid sequence: CSVEGRGADTGELFF. The chain couples TRBV29-1 to TRBJ2-2, with D maybe TRBD2 (6 bases). The CDR3 covers 15 residues. The V end was cut by 3 bases, the J end by 3 bases, with 14 bases between. CDR1 is SQVTM and CDR2 is ANQGSEA in the germline V gene.

The CDR3 nucleotides read TGTGCCACCAGCAGACTAGCGGGGGCGCACAATGAGCAGTTCTTC. As protein: CATSRLAGAHNEQFF. The gene calls are TRBV15 and TRBJ2-1, with 10 bases identical to TRBD2. Losses at the gene ends were 2 bases for V and 5 bases for J; bases not matched to a gene: 3. The CDR3 extends over 15 amino acids. The V gene's germline CDR1 is LNHNV and CDR2 YYDKDF (reference sequence).

The chain has TRBV5-1 and TRBJ2-7; 7 bases map to TRBD1. The CDR3 is 13 residues long. Germline trimming cut 0 bases from V and 4 bases from J; bases unmatched to any gene: 1. In germline, CDR1 is SGHRS, CDR2 YFSETQ. The CDR3 is CASSLDRGYEQYF. CDR3 DNA: TGCGCCAGCAGCTTGGACAGGGGTTACGAGCAGTACTTC. Supplemented by reference TRBV5-1 and TRBJ2-7, the full variable domain reads KAGVTQTPRYLIKTRGQQVTLSCSPISGHRSVSWYQQTPGQGLQFLFEYFSETQRNKGNFPGRFSGRQFSNSRSEMNVSTLELGDSALYLCASSLDRGYEQYFGPGTRLTVT.

The chain uses TRBV10-3 and TRBJ2-1; D could derive from TRBD1 or TRBD2 (5 bases each). The germline V gene encodes CDR1 ENHRY and CDR2 SYGVKD. V dropped 6 bases and J dropped 8 bases, with 8 bases sitting between them. This CDR3 spans 11 amino acids. The CDR3 spells CAIRGDDEQFF. The CDR3 DNA reads TGTGCCATCAGGGGGGACGATGAGCAGTTCTTC.

The rearrangement links TRBV19 to TRBJ1-2; D is uncertain. The CDR3 covers 11 residues. CDR1 LNHDA and CDR2 SQIVND come from the germline V gene (reference sequence). V was trimmed by 10 bases and J by 4 bases, leaving 10 bases between them. CDR3 amino acids: CATSDGYGYTF. The CDR3 coding sequence is TGTGCCACATCGGACGGCTATGGCTACACCTTC.